These 15 T cell receptor beta chains were all obtained from the same sample, sequenced in a study of blood T cell repertoires in COVID-19. Only in-frame clones appear in the TCRdb table, and some are missing; sequencing was by immunoSEQ multiplex PCR. The repertoire includes hundreds of thousands of clones, roughly 90% of them detected once, and roughly 2% sits in the top ten. Source material: peripheral blood. These receptors came from a woman aged 45 to 65 with acute or convalescent COVID-19.

The V and J genes are TRBV19 and TRBJ1-4; unclear D gene. The germline CDR1 and CDR2 sequences are LNHDA and SQIVND (reference sequence). Trimming removed 1 base from V and 5 bases from J, with 11 bases in between. The CDR3 has 15 amino acids. The CDR3 coding sequence is TGTGCCAGTAGTATAGGTCTGGGCACAAATGAAAAACTGTTTTTT. It specifies CASSIGLGTNEKLFF. Complete variable domain (other parts from reference TRBV19 and TRBJ1-4): DGGITQSPKYLFRKEGQNVTLSCEQNLNHDAMYWYRQDPGQGLRLIYYSQIVNDFQKGDIAEGYSVSREKKESFPLTVTSAQKNPTAFYLCASSIGLGTNEKLFFGSGTQLSVL.

The genes are TRBV9 and TRBJ2-1; 7 bases map to TRBD2. V was clipped by 0 bases and J by 6 bases; unmatched bases: 12. The CDR3 loop spans 17 amino acids. The germline gives CDR1 SGDLS, CDR2 YYNGEE. CDR3 in DNA: TGTGCCAGCAGCGTAGATTTAGGGACTACAGTTTCCAATGAGCAGTTCTTC. Translating gives CASSVDLGTTVSNEQFF.

The chain couples TRBV6-1 to TRBJ2-7; 10 bases map to TRBD2. CDR3 length: 17 residues. Germline assignment: CDR1 MNHNS and CDR2 SASEGT. V lost 1 base to trimming and J lost 2 bases; unmatched junction nucleotides: 8. CDR3 in amino acids: CASSEGVAGGGPYEQYF. DNA for the CDR3: TGTGCCAGCAGTGAAGGGGTAGCGGGAGGAGGGCCCTACGAGCAGTACTTC.

V gene TRBV14 combines with J gene TRBJ1-6, with D possibly matching TRBD1 (5 bases). Trimming left V 4 bases short and J 9 bases short, with 10 bases between. Per the germline V gene, CDR1 is SGHDN and CDR2 is FVKESK. This CDR3 is built from 13 residues. Written as DNA, the CDR3 is TGTGCCAGCAGCCTTAACGGGGGTTCACCCCTCCACTTT. It specifies CASSLNGGSPLHF.

The J gene is TRBJ1-2, the V gene TRBV6-5, with D maybe TRBD1 (5 bases). CDR1 is MNHEY, CDR2 SVGAGI, per germline. V lost 0 bases and J lost 8, with 19 bases in between. The CDR3 covers 16 residues. CDR3 nucleotides: TGTGCCAGCAGTTACTCCCCCACAGCGGGGGGATACGGCTACACCTTC. Encoded protein: CASSYSPTAGGYGYTF.

This chain uses TRBV7-2 with TRBJ2-5; 9 nucleotides agree with TRBD2. V lost 5 bases to trimming and J lost 1 base; unmatched junction nucleotides: 5. CDR1 is SGHTA, CDR2 FQGNSA, per germline. The length of the CDR3 is 15 residues. CDR3 in amino acids: CASSIQGLAQETQYF. CDR3 DNA sequence: TGTGCCAGCAGCATCCAGGGACTAGCCCAAGAGACCCAGTACTTC. Looking up the rest from reference TRBV7-2 and TRBJ2-5 gives the full variable domain: GAGVSQSPSNKVTEKGKDVELRCDPISGHTALYWYRQSLGQGLEFLIYFQGNSAPDKSGLPSDRFSAERTGGSVSTLTIQRTQQEDSAVYLCASSIQGLAQETQYFGPGTRLLVL.

The CDR3 protein is CASSPDNEQFF. The CDR3 nucleotides are TGTGCCAGCAGCCCAGACAATGAGCAGTTCTTC. The chain recombines TRBV7-9 with TRBJ2-1; no definite D call. The CDR3 spans 11 residues. CDR1 is SEHNR and CDR2 is FQNEAQ in the germline V gene (reference sequence). Trimming took 5 bases from V and 5 from J, leaving 4 bases between them. The whole variable domain, filled in from reference TRBV7-9 and TRBJ2-1, reads DTGVSQNPRHKITKRGQNVTFRCDPISEHNRLYWYRQTLGQGPEFLTYFQNEAQLEKSRLLSDRFSAERPKGSFSTLEIQRTEQGDSAMYLCASSPDNEQFFGPGTRLTVL.

The chain is built from TRBV27 and TRBJ2-1; 7 bases map to TRBD1. Germline-derived CDR1 and CDR2 are MNHEY and SMNVEV (reference sequence). The CDR3 has 15 residues. V shed 5 bases, J shed 1 base, and the junction held 5 bases outside the gene matches. CDR3: CASSKRGPSYNEQFF. The CDR3 DNA sequence: TGTGCCAGCAGTAAGAGGGGGCCGTCCTACAATGAGCAGTTCTTC.

CDR3 DNA sequence: TGTGCCAGCAGCTCCGCGACAGGGAGCTCCTACAATGAGCAGTTCTTC. The encoded protein is CASSSATGSSYNEQFF. This chain links TRBV6-6 with TRBJ2-1; 7 bases fit TRBD1. CDR3 length: 16 amino acids. The V segment lost 6 bases and the J segment 0 bases; nucleotides outside the gene matches: 8. The germline gives CDR1 MNHNY, CDR2 SVGAGI (reference sequence).

This chain connects TRBV6-6 to TRBJ2-2, with a weak D call TRBD2 (6 bases). There are 16 residues in the CDR3. Germline assignment: CDR1 MNHNY and CDR2 SVGAGI (reference sequence). V was clipped by 5 bases and J by 2 bases, with 15 bases between them. Here the CDR3 DNA reads TGTGCCAGCAGTCGACTCGGGACTCCTAACACCGGGGAGCTGTTTTTT. Translated: CASSRLGTPNTGELFF.

V and J are TRBV10-3 and TRBJ1-1; D remains unclear. V lost 10 bases and J lost 0, with 12 bases in between. Per germline, CDR1 ENHRY and CDR2 SYGVKD. The CDR3 is 13 residues long. CDR3 sequence reads: CASLGALNTEAFF. As DNA, the CDR3 is TGTGCCAGCCTGGGAGCCTTGAACACTGAAGCTTTCTTT.

V and J are TRBV27 and TRBJ2-6; TRBD2 aligns across 10 bases. V trimming: 5 bases; J trimming: 2 bases; junction bases outside the gene matches: 6. This CDR3 spans 17 amino acids. Looked up from germline, CDR1 is MNHEY and CDR2 is SMNVEV (reference sequence). The CDR3, as DNA: TGTGCCAGCAGTCCCCTAGCGGGAGCTACTGGGGCCAACGTCCTGACTTTC. Its translation: CASSPLAGATGANVLTF.

The chain recombines TRBV3-1 (or the pseudogene TRBV3-2) with TRBJ1-1; 10 nucleotides align to TRBD1. There are 15 residues in the CDR3. Trimming at V came to 3 bases and at J to 8 bases, leaving 9 bases not matched to a gene. Germline V gene sequence: CDR1 LGHDT, CDR2 YNNKEL (reference sequence). The CDR3: CASSHPGQGGAEAFF. CDR3 nucleotides: TGTGCCAGCAGCCACCCCGGACAGGGGGGAGCGGAAGCTTTCTTT.

The chain carries TRBV5-1 and TRBJ2-5, with D perhaps TRBD1 (6 bases). The CDR3 extends over 16 amino acids. Germline CDR1 reads SGHRS; CDR2 reads YFSETQ. Trimming took 3 bases from V and 3 from J, leaving 18 bases between them. CDR3 amino acids: CASSYPTGRSEETQYF. The CDR3 nucleotides read TGCGCCAGCAGCTACCCGACAGGCCGTTCGGAAGAGACCCAGTACTTC.

The gene calls are TRBV7-2 and TRBJ2-1; 9 bases map to TRBD2. The ends lost 1 base at V and 3 bases at J; junction bases unmatched: 4. The CDR3 totals 16 residues. The germline V gene encodes CDR1 SGHTA and CDR2 FQGNSA. The CDR3 sequence: CASSLGAGGLYNEQFF. Written as DNA, the CDR3 is TGTGCCAGCAGCTTAGGAGCGGGGGGCCTCTACAATGAGCAGTTCTTC.